The rows below give T cell receptor beta chains drawn from one sample of a study of shared clonotypes between healthy human individuals. TCRdb keeps only in-frame clones here, not all; method: immunoSEQ multiplex PCR. The table records 2 million to 3 million clones, over 85% of them present only once. The sample taken for sequencing was naive CD4+ T cells from PBMCs. These receptors were collected from a man younger than 35 in good health. Some clones in this sample may be carry-over from other donors' samples. Each CDR3 is given with its conserved first and last residue. The D gene is left open where the match is weak. Not every row has a clone size; where given, it reads once, few, many or a size class.

TRBJ2-1 NA NA TRBV7-8 TGTGCCAGCAGCTTTCCTGCGGGTCGATACTCCTACAATGAGCAGTTCTTC CASSFPAGRYSYNEQFF
TRBJ2-3 NA NA TRBV28 TGTGCCAGCAGTTTAATCGATGGGACGGGCACAGATACGCAGTATTTT CASSLIDGTGTDTQYF
TRBJ2-5 NA NA TRBV5-8 TGTGCCAGCAGCTTGGCCAGAGAGACCCAGTACTTC CASSLARETQYF
TRBJ1-2 TRBD1 NA TRBV28 TGTGCCAGCAGCCCCACGGCACCGGGACAGGGAGAATATGGCTACACCTTC CASSPTAPGQGEYGYTF
TRBJ1-2 TRBD1 NA TRBV28 TGTGCCAGCAGGTCAGGGGGGGCTAACTATGGCTACACCTTC CASRSGGANYGYTF
TRBJ1-2 NA once TRBV5-1 TGCGCCAGCAGCCTTCGACAGGCGACGGCTGGCTACACCTTC CASSLRQATAGYTF
TRBJ2-1 NA NA TRBV7-8 TGTGCCAGCAGCCCCGGCGTCTTTTACAATGAGCAGTTCTTC CASSPGVFYNEQFF
TRBJ1-1 NA NA TRBV5-1 TGCGCCAGCAGCGGTGGGGGTTTTACTGAAGCTTTCTTT CASSGGGFTEAFF
TRBJ2-5 TRBD2 NA TRBV5-1 TGCGCCAGCAGCTTGAGTCTAGCGGGAGTCGGGGGCGGGGAGACCCAGTACTTC CASSLSLAGVGGGETQYF
TRBJ2-7 NA NA TRBV28 TGTGCCAGCAGTTACCCCCGGGACCGAAGCTCCTACGAGCAGTACTTC CASSYPRDRSSYEQYF
TRBJ2-2 NA NA TRBV13 TGTGCCAGCATTAGGTCGCCTCGGGGGTCCGCGAACACCGGGGAGCTGTTTTTT CASIRSPRGSANTGELFF
TRBJ1-5 TRBD1 NA TRBV28 TGTGCCAGCAGTTTATTCTGGCAGGGGGCAGTTTATCAGCCCCAGCATTTT CASSLFWQGAVYQPQHF
TRBJ2-7 TRBD2 once TRBV19 TGTGCCAGTAGTCTCCGTCCCCCGGGGCTAGCGGGAGGGCTCTACGAGCAGTACTTC CASSLRPPGLAGGLYEQYF
TRBJ2-7 NA NA TRBV2 TGTGCCAGCAGGATTACAGAACCCAGCGAGCAGTACTTC CASRITEPSEQYF
TRBJ2-7 NA few TRBV7-2 TGTGCCAGCAGCTTAGCTGCCCAGGGCTACGAGCAGTACTTC CASSLAAQGYEQYF
TRBJ2-4 NA NA TRBV5-8 TGTGCCAGCAGCTTTGGACAGAGTGGGGACATTCAGTACTTC CASSFGQSGDIQYF
TRBJ1-1 NA NA TRBV29-1 TGCAGCGTTTTTATGATATCGACCCCTGAAGCTTTCTTT CSVFMISTPEAFF
TRBJ1-3 NA NA TRBV9 TGTGCCAGCAGCGTTGATCGGAATCGAGGGAACACCATATATTTT CASSVDRNRGNTIYF
TRBJ2-5 TRBD2 NA TRBV18 TGTGCCAGCTCACCACAGGTAGCGGGAAGTGGTGAGACCCAGTACTTC CASSPQVAGSGETQYF
TRBJ1-1 TRBD1 NA TRBV7-9 TGTGCCAGCAGCCATGACAGGGGGGGGAACACTGAAGCTTTCTTT CASSHDRGGNTEAFF
TRBJ2-5 NA NA TRBV5-1 TGCGCCAGCAAGGAGTTGCGGGATGGGGAGACCCAGTACTTC CASKELRDGETQYF
TRBJ1-5 TRBD1 NA TRBV6-1 TGTGCCAGCCGACCAGCAGGGGGGTTTAATCAGCCCCAGCATTTT CASRPAGGFNQPQHF
TRBJ1-1 TRBD1 NA TRBV6-4 TGTGCCAGCAGTGCCGAGACAGGGTCGGGGGCTTTCTTT CASSAETGSGAFF
TRBJ2-7 NA NA TRBV29-1 TGCAGCGTTGGAACAATCTGGGGCGAGCAGTACTTC CSVGTIWGEQYF
TRBJ1-4 NA NA TRBV5-1 TGCGCCAGCAGCGTAGAGGGACCTCTACCATTTAATGAAAAACTGTTTTTT CASSVEGPLPFNEKLFF
TRBJ1-5 TRBD1 NA TRBV18 TGTGCCAGCTCACCACCCGGGACAGGGAGTAATCAGCCCCAGCATTTT CASSPPGTGSNQPQHF
TRBJ1-1 TRBD1 NA TRBV5-1 TGCGCCAGCAGCTTGGTGCAGGGGGACACTGAAGCTTTCTTT CASSLVQGDTEAFF
TRBJ2-1 NA NA TRBV11-2 TGTGCCAGCAGCTCCTCTGCTTGGGACCTAGAGCAGTTCTTC CASSSSAWDLEQFF
TRBJ1-1 NA NA TRBV7-2 TGTGCCAGCAGCTTACTGGGGGGTTACACTGAAGCTTTCTTT CASSLLGGYTEAFF
TRBJ2-3 NA NA TRBV9 TGTGCCAGCAGCAACAGCCCTCCAGATACGCAGTATTTT CASSNSPPDTQYF
TRBJ2-3 NA NA TRBV6-1 TGTGCCAGCAGTGAGGGACTGGCAAAAGATACGCAGTATTTT CASSEGLAKDTQYF
TRBJ1-1 TRBD1 NA TRBV2 TGTGCCAGCATCACGACAGGGGCGAACACTGAAGCTTTCTTT CASITTGANTEAFF
TRBJ2-3 NA once TRBV5-1 TGCGCCAGCAGCTTAGCGACAGGCACAGATACGCAGTATTTT CASSLATGTDTQYF
TRBJ1-6 NA NA TRBV28 TGTGCCAGCAGCTTCAGAGACGCGGTGAATTCACCCCTCCACTTT CASSFRDAVNSPLHF
TRBJ2-7 TRBD1 once TRBV5-6 TGTGCCAGCAGCCGACCTCGGACAGGGATGGTCGACGAGCAGTACTTC CASSRPRTGMVDEQYF
TRBJ1-5 NA NA TRBV7-2 TGTGCCAGCAGCATCCGGCAGGCTAGCAATCAGCCCCAGCATTTT CASSIRQASNQPQHF
TRBJ1-5 NA NA TRBV5-1 TGCGCCAGCAGCTTTACAGGGCGAGGTGGCCAGCCCCAGCATTTT CASSFTGRGGQPQHF
TRBJ2-2 NA NA TRBV27 TGTGCCAGCAGAAGACAGAGGAACACCGGGGAGCTGTTTTTT CASRRQRNTGELFF
TRBJ1-2 NA NA TRBV10-3 TGTGCCATCAGTCAGGGCTCGATGTATGGCTACACCTTC CAISQGSMYGYTF
TRBJ1-4 NA NA TRBV27 TGTGCCAGCTCCCCAGGCGGACAGCAGAATGAAAAACTGTTTTTT CASSPGGQQNEKLFF
TRBJ2-1 NA NA TRBV5-6 TGTGCCAGCACCACCCCCCGGCCGGGGGGCTGGGATGAGCAGTTCTTC CASTTPRPGGWDEQFF
TRBJ2-1 NA NA TRBV7-3 TGTGCCAGCAGCTTCGGATTCTCTGGCTACAATGAGCAGTTCTTC CASSFGFSGYNEQFF
TRBJ1-1 NA NA TRBV29-1 TGCAGCGTTGATATCGGGCGGACTGAAGCTTTCTTT CSVDIGRTEAFF
TRBJ1-6 NA NA TRBV4-1 TGCGCCAGCAGCCCCGACAGACTTAATTCACCCCTCCACTTT CASSPDRLNSPLHF
TRBJ1-5 TRBD1 NA TRBV4-2 TGTGCCAGCAGCCAAGAGCGCAGGGGGCCTGAAGTTTCCAATCAGCCCCAGCATTTT CASSQERRGPEVSNQPQHF
TRBJ1-5 NA NA TRBV5-1 TGCGCCAGCAGCTTGGCCGGGGGGGGCCGGAGCAATCAGCCCCAGCATTTT CASSLAGGGRSNQPQHF
TRBJ2-5 NA once TRBV19 TGTGCCAGTAGTTTTACGTACCAAGAGACCCAGTACTTC CASSFTYQETQYF
TRBJ2-1 NA NA TRBV29-1 TGCAGCCTATTTCGGGGGGCCGGTAATGAGCAGTTCTTC CSLFRGAGNEQFF
TRBJ1-1 NA NA TRBV30 TGTGCCTGGAGTGCTCAGGGGAACACTGAAGCTTTCTTT CAWSAQGNTEAFF
TRBJ2-3 TRBD1 once TRBV5-1 TGCGCCAGCAGCGTTCCGGGACAGGGCCCCACAGATACGCAGTATTTT CASSVPGQGPTDTQYF
TRBJ1-3 NA NA TRBV7-9 TGTGCCAGCAGCTTAAGTACCGGCAACCTCGGAAACACCATATATTTT CASSLSTGNLGNTIYF
TRBJ2-3 TRBD2 once TRBV28 TGTGCCAGCAGTTCTATAGCGGGTCGGGCAGATACGCAGTATTTT CASSSIAGRADTQYF
TRBJ1-1 TRBD1 NA TRBV5-1 TGCGCCAGCAGCTCAAACAGGGGGAACACTGAAGCTTTCTTT CASSSNRGNTEAFF
TRBJ1-1 TRBD1 NA TRBV7-9 TGTGCCAGCAGCTTGGACAGGTCTGCCACTGAAGCTTTCTTT CASSLDRSATEAFF
TRBJ2-5 TRBD2 NA TRBV11-2 TGTGCCAGCAGAGTCAGGAGCGGGAGGGGGGGGACCCAGTACTTC CASRVRSGRGGTQYF
TRBJ2-7 TRBD2 NA TRBV5-1 TGCGCCAGCAGCTTGGCGCTAGCGGGAGAGGGGAGGAAGTACTTC CASSLALAGEGRKYF
TRBJ2-7 NA NA TRBV4-2 TGTGCCAGCAGCCAAGTTGGGTACGAGCAGTACTTC CASSQVGYEQYF
TRBJ1-1 NA few TRBV11-1 TGTGCCAGCAGCTTGGGTCGGAACACTGAAGCTTTCTTT CASSLGRNTEAFF
TRBJ2-3 NA once TRBV5-1 TGCGCCAGCAGCTTGGAGGGGCTCACAGATACGCAGTATTTT CASSLEGLTDTQYF